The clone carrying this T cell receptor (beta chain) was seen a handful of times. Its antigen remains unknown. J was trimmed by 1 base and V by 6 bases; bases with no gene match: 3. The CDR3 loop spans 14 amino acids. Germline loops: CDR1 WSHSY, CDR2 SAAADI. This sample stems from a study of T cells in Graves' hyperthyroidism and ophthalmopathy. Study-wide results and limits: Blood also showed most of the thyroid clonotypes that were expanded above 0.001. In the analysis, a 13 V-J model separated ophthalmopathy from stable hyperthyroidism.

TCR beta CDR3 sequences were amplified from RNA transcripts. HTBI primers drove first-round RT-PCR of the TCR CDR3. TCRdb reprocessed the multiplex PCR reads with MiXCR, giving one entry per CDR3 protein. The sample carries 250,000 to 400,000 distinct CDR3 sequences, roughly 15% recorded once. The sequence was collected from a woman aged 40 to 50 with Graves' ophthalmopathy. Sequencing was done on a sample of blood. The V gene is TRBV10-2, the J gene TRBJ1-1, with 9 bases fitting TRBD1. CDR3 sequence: CASRTGQGNTEAFF. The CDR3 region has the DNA TGCGCCAGCAGAACGGGACAGGGGAACACTGAAGCTTTCTTT.